Reported below is one TCR beta chain. Its antigen is as yet unknown. The source of the sample is a study of identifying expanded T cells in peripheral blood. Study outcomes and limitations: Clone count variance between roughly 2-week samples rose with total template count.

The V end was cut by 4 bases, the J end by 3 bases, with 13 bases between. This CDR3 has 14 residues. Germline V gene lookup returns CDR1 MNHNS and CDR2 SASEGT. During the collection period, no donor immune events like infections were recorded. Clones were sequenced by immunoSEQ multiplex PCR, and TCRdb holds only the in-frame ones, with some missing. The data show about 100,000 clones, approximately 89% seen once. The chain recombines TRBV6-1 with TRBJ2-7; D not resolved. The sequenced material came from blood. This clonotype was sampled from a person aged 18 to 75 in good health. The CDR3, as DNA: TGTGCCAGCAGTGGAGAAGGTTTTCTCTACGAGCAGTACTTC. Protein product: CASSGEGFLYEQYF.